The 6 T cell receptor beta chains below were found in one sample sequenced in a study of metastatic and nonmetastatic thyroid tumors (TCRdb year 2020). No patient had received any treatment before thyroid surgery. Libraries were constructed by PCR. Instrument used: Illumina HiSeq 4000. The raw public reads went through TCRdb reprocessing: fastp at Q25, MiXCR clone calling, in-frame beta chains kept. This sample comprises tens of thousands of clones, roughly 21% of them detected only once. The ten largest clones capture 8% of the sample. Material: blood. Every receptor here comes from a female donor with papillary thyroid cancer or a benign thyroid nodule (not recorded which). Some clones in this sample may be carry-over from other donors' samples.

This clone was observed a handful of times. A much bigger clone sits one base away, suggesting this may be a read error. The chain couples TRBV7-9 to TRBJ2-1, with 9 bases fitting TRBD1. This CDR3 comprises 12 residues. Germline V gene data show CDR1 as SEHNR and CDR2 as FQNEAQ (reference sequence). Trimming took 5 bases from V and 14 from J; bases not matched to a gene: 7. CDR3 DNA sequence: TGTGCCAGCAGCGCGGACAGGGGAAAGGAGTTCTTC. Protein product: CASSADRGKEFF.

The table lists this clone with many counts. This chain uses TRBV6-1 with TRBJ1-1, with 9 positions matching TRBD1. Germline V gene sequence: CDR1 MNHNS, CDR2 SASEGT. With 8 bases clipped from V and 5 bases from J, the junction kept 6 bases outside the gene matches. This CDR3 spans 13 amino acids. Here the CDR3 DNA reads TGTGCCAGCGGGGACAGGGAGATAACTGAAGCTTTCTTT. Protein product: CASGDREITEAFF.

This clone was picked up many times. This chain connects TRBV12-3 or TRBV12-4 to TRBJ2-1; TRBD2 aligns across 10 bases. The CDR3 sequence is 14 residues long. Trimming at V came to 5 bases and at J to 4 bases, leaving 2 bases not matched to a gene. The CDR3 protein is CASSQREGYNEQFF. The DNA for the CDR3 is TGTGCCAGCAGTCAGCGGGAGGGTTACAATGAGCAGTTCTTC.

This clone has ten or more counts. DNA of the CDR3: TGTGCCAGCAGTTACGGGTGGGAAGTCCAGGAGCAGTTCTTC. Its protein is CASSYGWEVQEQFF. The rearrangement uses TRBV6-5 and TRBJ2-1, with D unresolved. V was shortened by 2 bases and J by 10 bases, with 15 bases between the two germline ends. CDR1 is MNHEY, CDR2 SVGAGI, per germline. This CDR3 region has 14 residues.

This clone was observed at least ten times. V usage is TRBV6-1 and J usage is TRBJ1-3, with D maybe TRBD1 (6 bases). The CDR3 loop spans 17 amino acids. V was cut by 5 bases and J by 4 bases, with 21 bases left in between. Per germline, CDR1 MNHNS and CDR2 SASEGT. The CDR3 nucleotides are TGTGCCAGCAGTTCGACTGTCGCGGGGGCGGGAGGAAACACCATATATTTT. Translating it yields CASSSTVAGAGGNTIYF.

This clone has more than one count but fewer than ten. The chain is built from TRBV6-5 and TRBJ2-7; possible D gene TRBD2, 5 bases. The germline V and J ends were trimmed by 4 bases and 3 bases, with 19 bases remaining between them. CDR1 and CDR2 from the germline V gene are MNHEY and SVGAGI. CDR3 size: 16 residues. The CDR3 DNA follows: TGTGCCAGCAGTTTAAGTTCTGGGGTCCGGGGCTACGAGCAGTACTTC. Translation: CASSLSSGVRGYEQYF.